This record covers a single T cell receptor (beta chain). The sample belongs to a study of blood T cell repertoires in COVID-19. Turning to the study itself: Donors in the United States, Italy and Spain gave samples during acute or convalescent COVID-19.

The CDR3 totals 14 residues. The V segment lost 7 bases and the J segment 0 bases; nucleotides outside the gene matches: 6. The germline V gene encodes CDR1 GTSNPN and CDR2 SVGIG (reference sequence). In the original analysis: Amplification of reference gene primers was used by the study to estimate nucleated cell counts. Profiling relied on immunoSEQ multiplex PCR, and the TCRdb table lists in-frame clones only, not all of them. From that table come the V and J calls and clone size; the DNA was used to work out D and trimming. The profile shows fewer than 400,000 clones, about 86% of them singletons.

Sequencing was carried out using peripheral blood. This TCR was recovered from a man aged 25-45 years with active or convalescent COVID-19. V gene TRBV30 combines with J gene TRBJ2-3, with TRBD2 matching over 8 bases. CDR3 sequence reads: CAFAGGPSTDTQYF. The CDR3 bases are TGTGCCTTTGCGGGGGGTCCAAGCACAGATACGCAGTATTTT.